This T cell receptor (beta chain) was retrieved from a study of CD8+CD57+ T cells in acquired aplastic anemia (dated by TCRdb to the late 2010s). Study-level background: On average, sorted CD4+ and CD8+ cells yielded 2.5 to 3.5 ug of extracted DNA, with a range of 0.2 to 27.4 ug. Healthy donor samples averaged about 9.8 million reads for CD4+ and under 12 million for CD8+ cells. General findings and caveats noted by the study authors: Patients and healthy controls showed no significant difference in CD8+ Simpson's diversity (P=0.060). Approximately 27 CD8+ CDR3 sequences were found in both patients and controls but appeared to be highly expressed in patients and within the immunodominant clones of the patients.

With respect to this clonotype: Which antigen it targets is not known. Qualities for individual bases were not recorded, and no much larger clone is one base off.

In this study, sorted CD4+ and CD8+ T cells from the blood of healthy subjects and of severe aplastic anemia patients had their TCR repertoires deep-sequenced. Ficoll-Paque density gradient centrifugation was used to isolate peripheral blood mononuclear cells. Before DNA extraction, CD4+ and CD8+ T cells were sorted with FACS or magnetic beads. A distance of 13 bases separates the germline ends of V and J, which lose 2 bases and 5 bases respectively. Spanning cysteine to phenylalanine, the CDR3 consists of 14 amino acids. This entry keeps only the CDR3 DNA: 42 bases, framed from base 1. CDR1 is given as SGDLS and CDR2 as YYNGEE, both from the germline V gene. TCR beta VDJ combination and CDR3 sequence profiling used genomic DNA as the template. TCR repertoire sequencing was run on an Illumina HiSeq 2000. The published analysis was carried out like this. Repertoires were assessed using TRBV/TRBJ rearrangement plots, CDR3 size and DJ length profiles, and Simpson's diversity index. The immunodominant clone was defined as the most abundant DNA sequence in deep sequencing data. CDR3 amino acid sequences were checked for sharing across subjects and were also compared against the VDJdb database and published repertoires. The public reads were run again by TCRdb, first through fastp at Q25 and then through MiXCR, and only productive beta chains were kept. Under each unique CDR3 protein, matching rows form one entry showing the most common genes and DNA. The V and J calls and clone size are TCRdb's, not the authors'. The table for this sample lists 180,000 or so distinct CDR3 sequences; 40% to 50% of them were counted only once. In total, the top ten clones hold approximately 2.9% of the sample.

The chain is made from TRBV9 and TRBJ2-5; perhaps TRBD2 is the D gene, with 6 bases matching. Specimen: sorted CD4+, CD8+, or CD8+CD57+ T cells (not recorded which) from PBMCs. The sequence was obtained from a human donor in good health. The DNA sequence is given as TGTGCCAGCAGCGTCGGGGGTACGTCGGAGACCCAGTACTTC. This codes for CASSVGGTSETQYF.